Each of the 32 T cell receptor beta chains below was sequenced from the same sample in a study of OX40 agonist ivuxolimab in advanced cancers. Measured with immunoSEQ multiplex PCR; TCRdb has only the in-frame clones, and not every one. The sample lists 75,000 to 90,000 clones; 85% were seen once. The sample was CD4+ or CD8+ T cells sorted from blood, taken in a trial of the OX40 agonist ivuxolimab. The origin of the receptors is an adult with an advanced solid tumor such as melanoma, head and neck, liver or kidney cancer.

The J gene is TRBJ2-1, the V gene TRBV5-1; D not certain. The germline gives CDR1 SGHRS, CDR2 YFSETQ. Trimming took 0 bases from V and 9 from J, leaving 4 bases between them. This CDR3 comprises 11 residues. CDR3 residues: CASSLATEQFF. DNA for the CDR3: TGCGCCAGCAGCTTGGCCACTGAGCAGTTCTTC.

The V gene is TRBV11-2, the J gene TRBJ1-2; 11 bases line up with TRBD1. V was clipped by 1 base and J by 4 bases; unmatched bases: 5. The germline V gene encodes CDR1 SGHAT and CDR2 FQNNGV. The CDR3 runs to 16 residues. This chain's CDR3 is CASSLGTGGRAYGYTF. For the CDR3, the DNA is TGTGCCAGCAGCTTAGGGACAGGGGGCCGCGCCTATGGCTACACCTTC.

The J gene is TRBJ2-2, the V gene TRBV7-2, with 10 nucleotides matching TRBD2. Germline assignment: CDR1 SGHTA and CDR2 FQGNSA. Trimming at V came to 10 bases and at J to 0 bases, leaving 5 bases not matched to a gene. The CDR3 spans 15 residues. CDR3 loop: CANLAGAANTGELFF. CDR3 in DNA: TGTGCCAACCTAGCGGGGGCCGCGAACACCGGGGAGCTGTTTTTT.

V and J are TRBV7-8 and TRBJ2-7; 9 bases align to TRBD2. Germline V gene sequence: CDR1 SGHVS, CDR2 FQNEAQ. Trimming at V came to 1 base and at J to 0 bases, leaving 16 bases not matched to a gene. CDR3 length equals 20 residues. In DNA, the CDR3 is TGTGCCAGCAGCTTAGGGGTAGCGGGAGTACGGAATTATAGCTCCTACGAGCAGTACTTC. Translating gives CASSLGVAGVRNYSSYEQYF.

V and J are TRBV5-1 and TRBJ1-2, with 9 bases identical to TRBD1. This CDR3 is built from 14 residues. V trimming: 4 bases; J trimming: 7 bases; junction bases outside the gene matches: 8. Per the germline V gene, CDR1 is SGHRS and CDR2 is YFSETQ. The chain's CDR3 is CASSPGQGSSGYTF. The CDR3 nucleotides are TGCGCCAGCAGCCCGGGACAGGGAAGTTCTGGCTACACCTTC. Full variable domain (remainder filled in from reference TRBV5-1 and TRBJ1-2): KAGVTQTPRYLIKTRGQQVTLSCSPISGHRSVSWYQQTPGQGLQFLFEYFSETQRNKGNFPGRFSGRQFSNSRSEMNVSTLELGDSALYLCASSPGQGSSGYTFGSGTRLTVV.

The rearrangement joins TRBV6-5 to TRBJ2-7; D is uncertain. The CDR3 extends over 14 amino acids. Germline CDR1 MNHEY, CDR2 SVGAGI. Trimming left V 5 bases short and J 3 bases short, with 14 bases between. The CDR3 DNA reads as TGTGCCAGCAGTAGCCTGGAGTCAGTCTACGAGCAGTACTTC. Its protein is CASSSLESVYEQYF.

This chain uses TRBV14 with TRBJ2-7, with D unresolved. V lost 6 bases to trimming and J lost 3 bases, with 9 bases between them. The length of the CDR3 is 12 residues. Germline V gives CDR1 SGHDN, CDR2 FVKESK. CDR3 protein: CASRPLGYEQYF. In nucleotides, the CDR3 is TGTGCCAGCAGACCCCTCGGCTACGAGCAGTACTTC.

The chain links TRBV20-1 to TRBJ2-5; D unclear. The CDR3 extends over 10 amino acids. Trimming stripped 4 bases from V and 3 bases from J, with 3 bases between. Per germline, CDR1 DFQATT and CDR2 SNEGSKA (reference sequence). The chain's CDR3 is CSAIKETQYF. In DNA form, the CDR3 reads TGCAGTGCTATCAAAGAGACCCAGTACTTC.

The chain has TRBV7-9 and TRBJ2-1; TRBD1 agrees at 12 bases. This CDR3 is 16 amino acids long. The germline gives CDR1 SEHNR, CDR2 FQNEAQ (reference sequence). V shed 2 bases and J 11 bases; nucleotides not matched to a gene: 10. The DNA of the CDR3 is TGTGCCAGCAGCTTATGGGGGACAGGGGGCGGTAGAAAGCAGTTCTTC. Its translation: CASSLWGTGGGRKQFF.

V is TRBV19 and J is TRBJ1-4; a weak D match, TRBD1 (5 bases). Germline assignment: CDR1 LNHDA and CDR2 SQIVND (reference sequence). Trimming removed 3 bases at V and 3 bases at J, with 14 bases between. CDR3 length: 16 residues. The CDR3, as DNA: TGTGCCAGTAGTATCGGAGGGACGGGGGCTAATGAAAAACTGTTTTTT. Protein: CASSIGGTGANEKLFF.

The V and J genes are TRBV14 and TRBJ2-3, with D unclear. The CDR3 has 14 residues. V was shortened by 2 bases and J by 0 bases, with 6 bases between the two germline ends. Germline values: CDR1 SGHDN, CDR2 FVKESK. CDR3: CASSQHGSTDTQYF. The CDR3 nucleotides are TGTGCCAGCAGCCAACACGGTAGCACAGATACGCAGTATTTT.

The rearrangement links TRBV25-1 to TRBJ2-5; 11 bases fit TRBD1. The assigned J gene may be wrong: the sequence end matches TRBJ2-7 better. CDR1 and CDR2 (germline): MGHDK, SYGVNS. This CDR3 spans 15 amino acids. In DNA form, the CDR3 reads TGTGCCAGCAGTGCCCCGGGACAGGGGGCCTACGAGCAGTACTTC. Translation: CASSAPGQGAYEQYF.

This chain uses TRBV10-3 with TRBJ2-5, with 9 bases identical to TRBD2. The CDR3 contains 15 residues. Germline values: CDR1 ENHRY, CDR2 SYGVKD. The junction had 4 bases not matched to a gene; V was cut back by 4 bases and J by 1 base. CDR3 in amino acids: CAISAPTSGQETQYF. Written as DNA, the CDR3 is TGTGCCATCAGTGCCCCGACTAGCGGCCAAGAGACCCAGTACTTC.

This chain joins TRBV10-1 and TRBJ2-5; no clear D gene. Trimming shortened V by 2 bases and J by 4 bases, and 8 bases separated the two germline ends. This CDR3 region has 13 residues. Per germline, CDR1 WNHNN and CDR2 SYGVQD (reference sequence). For the CDR3, the DNA is TGCGCCAGCAGTGAGACTGTCCGAGAGACCCAGTACTTC. It translates to CASSETVRETQYF.

The chain links TRBV6-1 to TRBJ1-3; a weak D match, TRBD1 (5 bases). V was pared by 2 bases and J by 4 bases, with 12 bases between. There are 15 residues in the CDR3. From germline, CDR1 is MNHNS and CDR2 SASEGT. The CDR3: CASSEPPRDGNTIYF. In DNA, the CDR3 is TGTGCCAGCAGTGAACCCCCCAGGGACGGAAACACCATATATTTT.

The rearrangement links TRBV28 to TRBJ1-5, with a possible D match to TRBD1 (6 bases). Trimming pared 6 bases from V and 13 bases from J, leaving 19 bases between. This CDR3 has 13 residues. Germline-derived CDR1 and CDR2 are MDHEN and SYDVKM. The CDR3 spells CASSSGGLRGQHF. DNA of the CDR3: TGTGCCAGCAGCTCCGGGGGGCTCAGGGGTCAGCATTTT. The full variable domain, with the rest looked up from reference TRBV28 and TRBJ1-5, is DVKVTQSSRYLVKRTGEKVFLECVQDMDHENMFWYRQDPGLGLRLIYFSYDVKMKEKGDIPEGYSVSREKKERFSLILESASTNQTSMYLCASSSGGLRGQHFGDGTRLSIL.

This clone was observed a single time. The V and J genes are TRBV2 and TRBJ1-4; D may be TRBD1 (5 bases). The V gene's germline CDR1 is SNHLY and CDR2 FYNNEI. The CDR3 sequence is 16 residues long. V gave up 7 bases and J gave up 2 bases, with 17 bases separating them. The CDR3 DNA is TGTGCCAGCACCGGGGGGGGAGGGTCGACTAATGAAAAACTGTTTTTT. It specifies CASTGGGGSTNEKLFF.

The sample holds one count of this clone. V and J are TRBV28 and TRBJ1-1; tentative D call: TRBD1 (5 bases). The ends were cut back, 5 bases at V and 4 bases at J, with 14 bases in the middle. This CDR3 spans 14 amino acids. Germline lookup yields CDR1 MDHEN and CDR2 SYDVKM. For the CDR3, the DNA is TGTGCCAGCAGTCGCCCCGGGGCTGGCACTGAAGCTTTCTTT. Protein product: CASSRPGAGTEAFF.

This clone was seen only once. The J gene is TRBJ2-3, the V gene TRBV6-5; no firm D call. In germline, CDR1 is MNHEY, CDR2 SVGAGI. The length of the CDR3 is 15 residues. Deletions cut 4 bases from V and 0 bases from J, with 11 bases between. CDR3 residues: CASSSDAPSTDTQYF. CDR3 sequence (DNA): TGTGCCAGCAGTTCTGACGCCCCTAGCACAGATACGCAGTATTTT.

The sample holds one count of this clone. This chain uses TRBV2 with TRBJ2-1; D call uncertain. CDR3 length: 15 residues. Germline V gene sequence: CDR1 SNHLY, CDR2 FYNNEI. V was clipped by 8 bases and J by 8 bases, with 22 bases between them. CDR3 sequence (DNA): TGTGCCAGCGGGTCGACATCGGCTTCGGCTGATGAGCAGTTCTTC. Translation gives CASGSTSASADEQFF.

Only one count was recorded for this clone. CDR3 DNA sequence: TGCGCCAGCGCGCTCGCAGATCCCTACGAGCAGTACTTC. Its translation: CASALADPYEQYF. The V call is TRBV5-1, the J call TRBJ2-7, with D uncertain. Trimming pared 7 bases from V and 2 bases from J, leaving 13 bases between. This CDR3 spans 13 amino acids. Germline values: CDR1 SGHRS, CDR2 YFSETQ.

This chain connects TRBV28 to TRBJ2-1, with 8 bases matching TRBD2. Germline V gene lookup returns CDR1 MDHEN and CDR2 SYDVKM. V was clipped by 6 bases and J by 7 bases; unmatched bases: 20. The CDR3 loop spans 18 amino acids. CDR3 coding DNA: TGTGCCAGCAGCCCTGGGGTTTCTAGCGGGTCCTTCGGGAATGAGCAGTTCTTC. It codes for CASSPGVSSGSFGNEQFF.

The chain couples TRBV20-1 to TRBJ2-3; 8 bases are a match to TRBD2. CDR3 length: 11 amino acids. Losses at the gene ends were 7 bases for V and 6 bases for J; bases not matched to a gene: 3. The V gene's germline CDR1 is DFQATT and CDR2 SNEGSKA (reference sequence). The chain's CDR3 is CSVGGADTQYF. In DNA, the CDR3 is TGCAGTGTCGGGGGGGCGGATACGCAGTATTTT.

V gene TRBV4-1 combines with J gene TRBJ2-2; D unclear. Germline assignment: CDR1 MGHRA and CDR2 YSYEKL. The CDR3 is 18 amino acids. Trimming took 2 bases from V and 1 from J, leaving 17 bases between them. CDR3 sequence reads: CASSQPQPGRRNTGELFF. DNA for the CDR3: TGCGCCAGCAGCCAACCACAACCGGGCAGGAGGAACACCGGGGAGCTGTTTTTT.

CDR3 nucleotide sequence: TGTGCCAGCAGCTCTCTCAGTCCGGGGAAAAACTACGAGCAGTACTTC. Amino acid sequence: CASSSLSPGKNYEQYF. The chain carries TRBV11-2 and TRBJ2-7; tentative D call: TRBD2 (5 bases). Germline CDR1 reads SGHAT; CDR2 reads FQNNGV. The V and J ends lost 4 bases and 3 bases respectively, with 19 bases between them. The CDR3 is 16 residues long.

The V gene is TRBV25-1, the J gene TRBJ2-1, with 12 bases aligning to TRBD2. Germline trimming cut 3 bases from V and 2 bases from J; bases unmatched to any gene: 2. The CDR3 is made up of 16 amino acids. Germline V gene sequence: CDR1 MGHDK, CDR2 SYGVNS. The CDR3 DNA reads TGTGCCAGCAGTGACCCTAGCGGGGGGGCCTACAATGAGCAGTTCTTC. Protein product: CASSDPSGGAYNEQFF.

The J gene is TRBJ2-5, the V gene TRBV11-2; 7 bases match TRBD2. V lost 1 base to trimming and J lost 2 bases; unmatched junction nucleotides: 7. The CDR3 totals 16 residues. Germline V CDR1 and CDR2: SGHAT, FQNNGV. The DNA for the CDR3 is TGTGCCAGCAGCTTAGGGGAAGGGCGGGGGCAAGAGACCCAGTACTTC. It translates to CASSLGEGRGQETQYF.

V is TRBV15 and J is TRBJ1-2, with 9 bases matching TRBD1. The junction had 8 bases not matched to a gene; V was cut back by 1 base and J by 5 bases. This CDR3 has 16 amino acids. CDR1 and CDR2 from the germline V gene are LNHNV and YYDKDF (reference sequence). The CDR3 is CATSRVITGGVYGYTF. The CDR3 coding sequence is TGTGCCACCAGCAGAGTGATTACAGGGGGCGTATATGGCTACACCTTC.

The J gene is TRBJ2-5, the V gene TRBV30, with TRBD1 matching 8 bases. Trimming took 5 bases from V and 5 from J; bases not matched to a gene: 7. The germline gives CDR1 GTSNPN, CDR2 SVGIG (reference sequence). The CDR3 covers 13 residues. The CDR3 region has the DNA TGTGCCTGGTGCCGGACAGGGAGGGAGACCCAGTACTTC. This gives the protein CAWCRTGRETQYF.

The chain uses TRBV5-4 and TRBJ2-3, with TRBD1 matching 7 bases. Germline-derived CDR1 and CDR2 are SGHNT and YYREEE (reference sequence). Germline trimming cut 4 bases from V and 5 bases from J; bases unmatched to any gene: 4. The CDR3 spans 13 residues. The DNA of the CDR3 is TGTGCCAGCAGCGGAGACAGGGTAGATACGCAGTATTTT. Encoded protein: CASSGDRVDTQYF.

This rearrangement joins TRBV2 to TRBJ1-6; no reliable D call. Germline lookup yields CDR1 SNHLY and CDR2 FYNNEI. The V and J ends lost 5 bases and 6 bases respectively, with 14 bases between them. CDR3 length: 15 amino acids. CDR3 region: CASSTRASGNSPLHF. In DNA, the CDR3 is TGTGCCAGCAGTACCCGGGCCTCCGGTAATTCACCCCTCCACTTT.

V is TRBV6-5 and J is TRBJ1-2; a weak D match, TRBD1 (5 bases). The CDR3 covers 14 residues. The germline V gene has CDR1 MNHEY and CDR2 SVGAGI. The V and J ends lost 5 bases and 5 bases respectively, with 15 bases between them. In nucleotides, the CDR3 is TGTGCCAGCAGTCCTGGGGCAAGGGTTTATGGCTACACCTTC. As protein: CASSPGARVYGYTF.